This T cell receptor (beta chain) derives from a study of Ad26.COV2.S vaccination and SARS-CoV-2 variants. Generated by immunoSEQ multiplex PCR, the TCRdb table keeps only in-frame clones and is missing some. The data hold roughly 300,000 clones, with about 87% observed a single time. Treatment defined: over 15 received Ad26.COV2.S at low or high dose, single or two shots; 5 received placebo; per-sample allocation not given. Specimens were obtained on day 63 following the first vaccine or placebo injection. CDR1 SGDLS and CDR2 YYNGEE come from the germline V gene. Trimming cost V 10 bases and J 2 bases, with 16 bases left between them. This CDR3 has 13 amino acids.

Sequenced here: peripheral blood, sampled in a trial of Ad26.COV2.S vaccine versus placebo. This chain joins TRBV9 and TRBJ2-7; D unresolved. The TCR originated in a person between 18 and 60 years old who received the Ad26.COV2.S COVID-19 vaccine or a placebo. CDR3 sequence: CALSGQLAYEQYF. The CDR3 bases are TGTGCCCTCAGTGGTCAGTTAGCCTACGAGCAGTACTTC.